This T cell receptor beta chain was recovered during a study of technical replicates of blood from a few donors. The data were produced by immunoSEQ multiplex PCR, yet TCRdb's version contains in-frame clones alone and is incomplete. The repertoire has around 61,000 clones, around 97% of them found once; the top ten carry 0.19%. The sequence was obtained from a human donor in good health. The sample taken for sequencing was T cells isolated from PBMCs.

In nucleotides, the CDR3 is TGTGCCAGCAGCTTTCTTGGCGGGTACGCCCAAGAGACCCAGTACTTC. Residues: CASSFLGGYAQETQYF. The J gene is TRBJ2-5, the V gene TRBV11-2; D is possibly TRBD2 (5 bases). V lost 3 bases to trimming and J lost 1 base, with 15 bases between them. The CDR3 extends over 16 amino acids. From germline, CDR1 is SGHAT and CDR2 FQNNGV.